The rows below give T cell receptor beta chains drawn from one sample of a study of control samples from healthy donors and cancer patients. The protocol was immunoSEQ multiplex PCR, while the TCRdb copy is restricted to in-frame clones and leaves out a portion. The sample lists about 71,000 clones; about 90% were seen once. The sequencing input was PBMCs. These receptors all stem from a man between 60 and 75 years old with lung cancer. The CDR3 runs from the conserved cysteine through the conserved F or W. The D gene is left open where the match is weak. Expanded clones get a size class; other rows say once, few or many, or leave the size out.

v_gene,abundance,d_gene,j_gene,CDR3aa,CDR3nt
TRBV5-4,NA,NA,TRBJ2-7,CASSLWGGRSSYEQYF,TGTGCCAGCAGCTTGTGGGGGGGGCGAAGCTCCTACGAGCAGTACTTC
TRBV5-1,NA,NA,TRBJ1-4,CASSVDTTNEKLFF,TGCGCCAGCAGCGTGGACACAACTAATGAAAAACTGTTTTTT
TRBV5-8,once,NA,TRBJ2-5,CASRRGGGRQETQYF,TGTGCCAGCAGGAGGGGGGGAGGCAGACAAGAGACCCAGTACTTC
TRBV24-1,NA,NA,TRBJ2-6,CATSDAGKRANVLTF,TGTGCCACCAGTGATGCGGGAAAGAGGGCCAACGTCCTGACTTTC
TRBV15,NA,NA,TRBJ2-1,CATSRAPGQTVWVQFF,TGTGCCACCAGCAGAGCCCCAGGGCAGACCGTGTGGGTGCAGTTCTTC
TRBV7-9,NA,TRBD1,TRBJ1-1,CASSLGTGTEAFF,TGTGCCAGCAGCTTAGGGACAGGGACTGAAGCTTTCTTT
TRBV18,NA,NA,TRBJ1-1,CASSPLRSTGMNTEAFF,TGTGCCAGCTCACCACTTCGGTCGACGGGTATGAACACTGAAGCTTTCTTT
TRBV6-6,NA,NA,TRBJ2-5,CASRRIDLGETQYF,TGTGCCAGCAGGAGAATCGACCTAGGGGAGACCCAGTACTTC
TRBV5-1,NA,NA,TRBJ1-2,CASSRQATGTTTYGYTF,TGCGCCAGCAGCAGACAGGCAACTGGAACTACGACTTATGGCTACACCTTC
TRBV21-1,NA,NA,TRBJ2-7,CARGAPQGEHCYEQYF,TGTGCCCGCGGGGCCCCACAGGGTGAGCATTGCTACGAGCAGTACTTC
TRBV12-5,few,NA,TRBJ1-5,CASGLTPDGGNGNQPQHF,TGTGCTAGTGGTTTGACCCCTGACGGGGGAAACGGCAATCAGCCCCAGCATTTT
TRBV3-1/TRBV3-2,NA,NA,TRBJ2-1,CASSPSSYNEQFF,TGTGCCAGCAGCCCGAGCTCCTACAATGAGCAGTTCTTC
TRBV27,NA,TRBD2,TRBJ2-5,CASKTSGKGETQYF,TGTGCCAGCAAGACTAGCGGGAAAGGAGAGACCCAGTACTTC
TRBV6-5,NA,NA,TRBJ2-7,CASSRDPNYEQYF,TGTGCCAGCAGCAGAGACCCGAACTACGAGCAGTACTTC
TRBV18,NA,NA,TRBJ1-4,CASSPTGVNEKLFF,TGTGCCAGCTCACCTACAGGAGTCAATGAAAAACTGTTTTTT
TRBV7-6,NA,TRBD2,TRBJ2-1,CASSGRTSGGGGEQFF,TGTGCCAGCAGCGGCCGGACTAGCGGGGGAGGGGGTGAGCAGTTCTTC
TRBV6-5,NA,NA,TRBJ2-4,CASSYSRGAKNIQYF,TGTGCCAGCAGTTACTCCAGGGGAGCCAAAAACATTCAGTACTTC
TRBV20-1,few,NA,TRBJ2-3,CSASTVAVSTDTQYF,TGCAGTGCTAGTACCGTTGCGGTTAGCACAGATACGCAGTATTTT
TRBV7-9,NA,NA,TRBJ2-1,CASTQVESQFF,TGTGCCAGCACCCAAGTAGAATCCCAGTTCTTC
TRBV5-6,NA,NA,TRBJ2-2,CASSLPEVRGELFF,TGTGCCAGCAGCTTGCCCGAGGTAAGGGGGGAGCTGTTTTTT
TRBV24-1,once,NA,TRBJ2-3,CATSDSTRRQRVTLTDTQYF,TGTGCCACCAGTGATTCCACCCGGCGGCAGCGAGTAACTCTCACAGATACGCAGTATTTT
TRBV27,NA,NA,TRBJ1-3,CASSPSGLPSGNTIYF,TGTGCCAGCAGCCCTTCTGGACTGCCTTCCGGAAACACCATATATTTT
TRBV6-5,NA,NA,TRBJ1-1,CASSYSGPSNTEAFF,TGTGCCAGCAGTTACTCGGGACCGAGCAACACTGAAGCTTTCTTT
TRBV11-2,NA,NA,TRBJ2-7,CASSFRASSYEQYF,TGTGCCAGCAGCTTCAGGGCGAGCTCCTACGAGCAGTACTTC
TRBV10-2,few,NA,TRBJ1-5,CASSEFGAAYSNQPQHF,TGCGCCAGCAGTGAGTTCGGAGCAGCTTATAGCAATCAGCCCCAGCATTTT
TRBV7-8,NA,NA,TRBJ1-5,CASTEELGRAGPQHF,TGTGCCAGCACCGAGGAGTTAGGGAGGGCTGGGCCCCAGCATTTT
TRBV30,NA,TRBD1,TRBJ1-5,CAWARGPDYSNQPQHF,TGTGCCTGGGCTAGGGGGCCAGATTATAGCAATCAGCCCCAGCATTTT
TRBV2,NA,NA,TRBJ2-1,CASSDRDVWYNEQFF,TGTGCCAGCAGTGACCGGGACGTCTGGTACAATGAGCAGTTCTTC
TRBV6-1,NA,NA,TRBJ2-7,CASSDPPRDLYEQYF,TGTGCCAGCAGTGATCCCCCCAGGGATCTCTACGAGCAGTACTTC
TRBV7-9,NA,TRBD1,TRBJ2-5,CASRDGTGGKETQYF,TGTGCCAGCAGGGACGGGACAGGCGGGAAAGAGACCCAGTACTTC
TRBV10-3,NA,NA,TRBJ1-2,CAISDAPLTNYGYTF,TGTGCCATCAGTGATGCCCCCCTTACTAACTATGGCTACACCTTC